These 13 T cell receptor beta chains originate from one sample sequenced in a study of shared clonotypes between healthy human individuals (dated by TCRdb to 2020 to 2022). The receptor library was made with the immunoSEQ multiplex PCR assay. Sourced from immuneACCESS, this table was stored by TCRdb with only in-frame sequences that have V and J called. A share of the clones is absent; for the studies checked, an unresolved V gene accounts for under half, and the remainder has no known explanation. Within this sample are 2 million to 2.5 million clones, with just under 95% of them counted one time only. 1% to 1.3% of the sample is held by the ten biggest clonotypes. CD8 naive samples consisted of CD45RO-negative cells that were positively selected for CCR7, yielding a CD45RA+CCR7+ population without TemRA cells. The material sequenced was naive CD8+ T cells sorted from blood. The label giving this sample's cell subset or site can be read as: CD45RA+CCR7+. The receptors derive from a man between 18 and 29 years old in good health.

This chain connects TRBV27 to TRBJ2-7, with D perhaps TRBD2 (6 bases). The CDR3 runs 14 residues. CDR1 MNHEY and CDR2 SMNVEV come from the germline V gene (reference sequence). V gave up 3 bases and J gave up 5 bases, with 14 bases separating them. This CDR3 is CASSLGGRGDEQYF. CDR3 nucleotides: TGTGCCAGCAGTTTGGGGGGAAGGGGAGACGAGCAGTACTTC.

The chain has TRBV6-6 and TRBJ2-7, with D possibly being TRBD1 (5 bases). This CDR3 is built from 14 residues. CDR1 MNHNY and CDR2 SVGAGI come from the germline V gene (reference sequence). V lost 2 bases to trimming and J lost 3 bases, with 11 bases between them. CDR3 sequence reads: CASSYEAGIYEQYF. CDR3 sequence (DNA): TGTGCCAGCAGTTACGAGGCAGGGATCTACGAGCAGTACTTC.

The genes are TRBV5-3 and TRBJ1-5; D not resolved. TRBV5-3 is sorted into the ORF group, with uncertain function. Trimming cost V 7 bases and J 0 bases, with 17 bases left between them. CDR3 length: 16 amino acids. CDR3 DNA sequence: TGTGCCAGACCCCCCTCGGGTGGGGATAGCAATCAGCCCCAGCATTTT. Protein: CARPPSGGDSNQPQHF.

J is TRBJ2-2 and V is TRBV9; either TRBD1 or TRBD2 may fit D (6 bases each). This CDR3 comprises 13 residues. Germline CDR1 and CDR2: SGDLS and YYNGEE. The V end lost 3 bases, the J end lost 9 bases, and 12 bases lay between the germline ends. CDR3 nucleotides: TGTGCCAGCAGCGAGGAGGGGGAGAGGGAGCTGTTTTTT. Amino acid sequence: CASSEEGERELFF.

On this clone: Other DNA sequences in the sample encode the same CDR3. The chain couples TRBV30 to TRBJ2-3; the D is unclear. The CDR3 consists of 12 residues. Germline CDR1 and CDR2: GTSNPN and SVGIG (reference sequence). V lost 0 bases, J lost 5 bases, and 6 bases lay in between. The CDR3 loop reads CAWSVLGDTQYF. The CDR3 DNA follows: TGTGCCTGGAGTGTACTTGGAGATACGCAGTATTTT.

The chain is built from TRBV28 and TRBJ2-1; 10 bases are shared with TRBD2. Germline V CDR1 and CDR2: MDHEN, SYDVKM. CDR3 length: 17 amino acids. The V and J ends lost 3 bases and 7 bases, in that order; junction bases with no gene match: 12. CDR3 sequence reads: CASSLRSGGALSNEQFF. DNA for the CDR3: TGTGCCAGCAGTTTGAGGAGCGGGGGGGCCCTATCGAATGAGCAGTTCTTC.

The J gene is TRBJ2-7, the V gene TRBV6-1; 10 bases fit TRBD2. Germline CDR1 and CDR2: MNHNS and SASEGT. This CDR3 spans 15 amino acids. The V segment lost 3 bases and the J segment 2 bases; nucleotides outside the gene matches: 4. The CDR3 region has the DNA TGTGCCAGCAGTGATCCTAGCGGGGGAACCTACGAGCAGTACTTC. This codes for CASSDPSGGTYEQYF.

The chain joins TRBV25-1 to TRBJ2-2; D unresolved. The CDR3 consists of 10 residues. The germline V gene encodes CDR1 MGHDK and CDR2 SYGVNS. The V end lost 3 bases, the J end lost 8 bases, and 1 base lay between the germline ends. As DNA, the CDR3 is TGTGCCAGCAGTGAGGGGGAGCTGTTTTTT. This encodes CASSEGELFF.

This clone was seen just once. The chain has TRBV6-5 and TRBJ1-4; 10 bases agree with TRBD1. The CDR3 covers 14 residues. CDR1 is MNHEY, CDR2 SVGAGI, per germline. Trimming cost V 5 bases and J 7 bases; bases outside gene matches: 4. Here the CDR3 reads CASSQDRGSEKLFF. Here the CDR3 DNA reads TGTGCCAGCAGTCAGGACAGGGGGTCTGAAAAACTGTTTTTT.

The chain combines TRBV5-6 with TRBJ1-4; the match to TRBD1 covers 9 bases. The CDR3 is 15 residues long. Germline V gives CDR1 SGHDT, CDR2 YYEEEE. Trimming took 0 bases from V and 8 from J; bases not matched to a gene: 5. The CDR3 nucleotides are TGTGCCAGCAGCTTGGGACAGGGGGGAGGCGAAAAACTGTTTTTT. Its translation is CASSLGQGGGEKLFF.

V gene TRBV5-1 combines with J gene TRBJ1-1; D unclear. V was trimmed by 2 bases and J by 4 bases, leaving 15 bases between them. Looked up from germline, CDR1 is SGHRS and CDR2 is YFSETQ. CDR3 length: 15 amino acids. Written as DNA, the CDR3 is TGCGCCAGCAGCTTCAGGACTGGTGAGGGCACTGAAGCTTTCTTT. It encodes CASSFRTGEGTEAFF.

For the CDR3, the DNA is TGCGCCAGCAGCTTCCGGACAGGCGATCCGGTTCGCTACGAGCAGTACTTC. Amino acids: CASSFRTGDPVRYEQYF. The V call is TRBV5-1, the J call TRBJ2-7; 7 bases match TRBD1. Trimming removed 2 bases from V and 3 bases from J; junction bases left unmatched: 14. CDR1 and CDR2 (germline): SGHRS, YFSETQ. CDR3 length equals 17 residues.

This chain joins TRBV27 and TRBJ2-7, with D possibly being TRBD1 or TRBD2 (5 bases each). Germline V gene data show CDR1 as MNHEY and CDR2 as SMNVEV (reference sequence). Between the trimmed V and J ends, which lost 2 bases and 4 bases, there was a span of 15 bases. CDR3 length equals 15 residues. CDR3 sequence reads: CASSLSAGGKYEQYF. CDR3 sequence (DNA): TGTGCCAGCAGTTTAAGCGCTGGGGGAAAATACGAGCAGTACTTC.